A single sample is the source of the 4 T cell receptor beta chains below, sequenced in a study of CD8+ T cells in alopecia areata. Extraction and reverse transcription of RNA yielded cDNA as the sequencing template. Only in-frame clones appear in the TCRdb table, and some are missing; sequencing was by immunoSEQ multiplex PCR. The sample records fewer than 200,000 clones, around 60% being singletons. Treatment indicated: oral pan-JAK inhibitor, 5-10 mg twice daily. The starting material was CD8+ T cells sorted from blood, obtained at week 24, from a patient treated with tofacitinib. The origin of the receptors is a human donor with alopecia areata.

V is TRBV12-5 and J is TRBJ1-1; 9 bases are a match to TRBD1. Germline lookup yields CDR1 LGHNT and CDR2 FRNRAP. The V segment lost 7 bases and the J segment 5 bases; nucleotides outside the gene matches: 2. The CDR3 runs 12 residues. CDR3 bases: TGTGCTAGTGAACAGGGGGCGACTGAAGCTTTCTTT. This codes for CASEQGATEAFF.

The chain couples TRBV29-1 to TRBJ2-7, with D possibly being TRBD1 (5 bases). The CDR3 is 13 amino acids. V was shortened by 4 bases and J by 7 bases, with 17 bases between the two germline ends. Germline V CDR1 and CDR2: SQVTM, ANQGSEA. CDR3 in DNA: TGCAGCGTTGTACAGGCCGGAATGTTGGAGCAGTACTTC. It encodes CSVVQAGMLEQYF.

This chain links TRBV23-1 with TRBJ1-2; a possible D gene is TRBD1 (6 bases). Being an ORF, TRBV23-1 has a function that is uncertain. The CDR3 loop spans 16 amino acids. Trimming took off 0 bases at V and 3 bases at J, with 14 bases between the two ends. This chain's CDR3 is CASSQSGRGNHYGYTF. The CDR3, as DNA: TGCGCCAGCAGTCAATCGGGGAGGGGGAATCACTATGGCTACACCTTC.

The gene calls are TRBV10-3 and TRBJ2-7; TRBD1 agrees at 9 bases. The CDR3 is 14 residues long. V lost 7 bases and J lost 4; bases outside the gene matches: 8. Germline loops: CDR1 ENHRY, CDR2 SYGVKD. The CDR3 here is CAITAVGTGYEQYF. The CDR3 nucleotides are TGTGCCATCACCGCTGTTGGGACAGGGTACGAGCAGTACTTC.